Below, one TCR beta chain is given with its context. In the authors' methods: Nucleated cell counts were estimated from reference gene primer amplification. Clones were read by immunoSEQ multiplex PCR, and TCRdb kept only the in-frame ones, dropping some. V and J calls and clone size are given by that table; D and trimming were obtained from the DNA. The table includes about 110,000 clones, nearly 90% detected once. Trimming shortened V by 3 bases and J by 2 bases, and 13 bases separated the two germline ends. Germline values: CDR1 SGHRS, CDR2 YFSETQ. This CDR3 has 15 amino acids. The sample is drawn from a study of blood T cell repertoires in COVID-19. Study in general: Researchers got acute and convalescent COVID-19 samples from the United States, Italy and Spain. In each case, the material was cDNA or gDNA derived from T cells, B-cell-depleted T cells, or PBMCs.

The receptor was derived from a human donor in a cohort sampled during active COVID-19. What was sequenced was peripheral blood. The V and J genes are TRBV5-1 and TRBJ2-3; D may be TRBD2 (6 bases). The CDR3 DNA follows: TGCGCCAGCAGCTCCCGGGACTCCTACACAGATACGCAGTATTTT. Amino acids: CASSSRDSYTDTQYF.